Each of the 10 T cell receptor beta chains below was sequenced from the same sample in a study of T cells in localized non-small cell lung cancer. Libraries were prepared by immunoSEQ multiplex PCR; TCRdb keeps only in-frame clonotypes and omits some of them. Here the sample spans about 52,000 clones, approximately 86% being singletons. Sequenced material: PBMCs, taken before any cancer treatment. The receptor set was obtained from a female donor with stage II lung adenocarcinoma.

This chain links TRBV11-2 with TRBJ2-5; no clear D gene. Germline-derived CDR1 and CDR2 are SGHAT and FQNNGV. This CDR3 contains 17 residues. Trimming stripped 5 bases from V and 5 bases from J, with 24 bases between. The chain's CDR3 is CASSDPSGLFLGETQYF. In DNA, the CDR3 is TGTGCCAGCAGCGACCCGTCGGGCCTTTTCTTGGGGGAGACCCAGTACTTC.

The rearrangement uses TRBV5-4 and TRBJ2-3, with 13 bases fitting TRBD2. The length of the CDR3 is 15 residues. CDR1 and CDR2 (germline): SGHNT, YYREEE (reference sequence). The trim removed 3 bases at V and 4 bases at J, leaving 2 bases unmatched. CDR3 sequence: CASSSGLAGADTQYF. CDR3 in DNA: TGTGCCAGCAGCTCTGGACTAGCGGGGGCAGATACGCAGTATTTT. The complete variable domain, with remaining parts taken from reference TRBV5-4 and TRBJ2-3, reads ETGVTQSPTHLIKTRGQQVTLRCSSQSGHNTVSWYQQALGQGPQFIFQYYREEENGRGNFPPRFSGLQFPNYSSELNVNALELDDSALYLCASSSGLAGADTQYFGPGTRLTVL.

V is TRBV9 and J is TRBJ2-1; TRBD2 agrees at 13 bases. V lost 0 bases and J lost 9; bases outside the gene matches: 12. The CDR3 contains 18 residues. Germline CDR1 SGDLS, CDR2 YYNGEE. DNA for the CDR3: TGTGCCAGCAGCGTAGCCGGGGGGATGGGACTAGCGGGGCTTGAGCAGTTCTTC. It yields the protein CASSVAGGMGLAGLEQFF.

The V gene is TRBV27, the J gene TRBJ2-2; D is possibly TRBD1 or TRBD2 (5 bases each). This CDR3 contains 15 residues. V was trimmed by 5 bases and J by 3 bases, leaving 13 bases between them. CDR1 is MNHEY and CDR2 is SMNVEV in the germline V gene (reference sequence). The CDR3 region has the DNA TGTGCCAGCAGTGAAGGGGACCGATACACCGGGGAGCTGTTTTTT. It encodes CASSEGDRYTGELFF.

The V gene is TRBV19, the J gene TRBJ1-2, with D unclear. CDR3 length: 12 amino acids. With 5 bases removed from V and 0 bases from J, the gap between germline ends came to 4 bases. Germline V CDR1 and CDR2: LNHDA, SQIVND (reference sequence). DNA for the CDR3: TGTGCCAGTAGTTTCACTAACTATGGCTACACCTTC. Translated: CASSFTNYGYTF.

Concerning this clone: Other DNA sequences in this sample translate to the same CDR3. The chain carries TRBV5-4 and TRBJ2-7; the match to TRBD1 covers 9 bases. J gave up 6 bases and V 5 bases, and 3 bases lay outside the gene matches. Germline V gene data show CDR1 as SGHNT and CDR2 as YYREEE (reference sequence). The CDR3 is 12 amino acids. The CDR3 loop reads CASSSTGGEQYF. DNA of the CDR3: TGTGCCAGCAGTTCGACAGGGGGCGAGCAGTACTTC.

V and J are TRBV9 and TRBJ2-1; TRBD2 might be the D (5 bases). The CDR3 loop spans 12 amino acids. Looked up from germline, CDR1 is SGDLS and CDR2 is YYNGEE. The V end lost 0 bases, the J end lost 9 bases, and 7 bases lay between the germline ends. The CDR3 region has the DNA TGTGCCAGCAGCGTAGCGGGGATTGAGCAGTTCTTC. Residues: CASSVAGIEQFF.

As DNA, the CDR3 is TGCGCCAGCAGAACCCCGGGGACAGGGAAAAAAGAGACCCAGTACTTC. It encodes CASRTPGTGKKETQYF. V gene TRBV10-2 combines with J gene TRBJ2-5, with 9 bases lining up with TRBD1. With V trimmed by 6 bases and J by 3 bases, 11 bases remained unmatched. Per germline, CDR1 WSHSY and CDR2 SAAADI. CDR3 size: 16 residues.

The chain combines TRBV19 with TRBJ2-7, with TRBD1 matching 7 bases. Germline V CDR1 and CDR2: LNHDA, SQIVND (reference sequence). The CDR3 covers 14 residues. V lost 4 bases to trimming and J lost 3 bases; unmatched junction nucleotides: 6. CDR3 loop: CASSNLDRDYEQYF. The CDR3 DNA follows: TGTGCCAGTAGTAATCTAGACAGGGACTACGAGCAGTACTTC.

This sequence joins TRBV6-6 and TRBJ2-3; 9 bases map to TRBD2. This CDR3 contains 16 residues. The V gene's germline CDR1 is MNHNY and CDR2 SVGAGI (reference sequence). The junction had 8 bases not matched to a gene; V was cut back by 6 bases and J by 1 base. The CDR3 loop is CASRGRGGLGTDTQYF. The CDR3 DNA reads TGTGCCAGCAGGGGGCGGGGGGGCCTTGGCACAGATACGCAGTATTTT.